These 4 T cell receptor beta chains share one sample of origin, sequenced in a study of blood T cell repertoires in COVID-19. Sequenced by immunoSEQ multiplex PCR; TCRdb stores in-frame clones only, minus some. The profile shows 150,000 to 200,000 clones, roughly 84% of them singletons. The sample consisted of PBMCs or T cells enriched from blood (not recorded which). The receptors here all came from a woman aged 50 to 60 who had recovered from COVID-19.

The V call is TRBV11-2, the J call TRBJ2-1; 8 nucleotides agree with TRBD2. CDR3 size: 15 residues. Germline CDR1 SGHAT, CDR2 FQNNGV. V dropped 4 bases and J dropped 8; count of bases not matched to a gene: 10. The chain's CDR3 is CASSYFRAGGDEQFF. DNA of the CDR3: TGTGCCAGCAGCTACTTTAGGGCGGGAGGCGATGAGCAGTTCTTC.

The chain links TRBV5-1 to TRBJ2-5; 7 nucleotides agree with TRBD1. This CDR3 has 14 residues. The germline V gene encodes CDR1 SGHRS and CDR2 YFSETQ. Losses at the gene ends were 4 bases for V and 0 bases for J; bases not matched to a gene: 3. CDR3 coding DNA: TGCGCCAGCAGCCCCCAGGGGGACCAAGAGACCCAGTACTTC. Protein product: CASSPQGDQETQYF.

The chain couples TRBV27 to TRBJ1-5; D is perhaps TRBD1 (6 bases). The CDR3 runs to 14 residues. V was pared by 6 bases and J by 1 base, with 10 bases between. Germline loops: CDR1 MNHEY, CDR2 SMNVEV (reference sequence). In DNA form, the CDR3 reads TGTGCCAGCAGGGACAGTTTCAGCAATCAGCCCCAGCATTTT. Translated, it gives CASRDSFSNQPQHF.

The chain couples TRBV6-5 to TRBJ1-2; 7 nucleotides align to TRBD1. V was clipped by 0 bases and J by 8 bases; unmatched bases: 12. Germline V lookup: CDR1 MNHEY, CDR2 SVGAGI. This CDR3 spans 16 amino acids. In nucleotides, the CDR3 is TGTGCCAGCAGTTACTCGACGAACAGGGGAACGGGAGGCTACACCTTC. Translated, it gives CASSYSTNRGTGGYTF.